Each of the 10 T cell receptor beta chains below was sequenced from the same sample in a study of shared clonotypes between healthy human individuals. TCRdb's copy holds only in-frame clones and misses some; the assay was immunoSEQ multiplex PCR. The table has hundreds of thousands of clones, under 80% seen once; the top ten hold less than 2%. Sequencing was carried out using memory CD4+ T cells sorted from blood. Specified subset: CD45RA-negative fraction. These receptors all come from a woman in her twenties or thirties in good health.

The count of this clone is one. The V gene is TRBV4-1, the J gene TRBJ2-1, with 11 positions matching TRBD2. Germline loops: CDR1 MGHRA, CDR2 YSYEKL. V trimming: 4 bases; J trimming: 7 bases; junction bases outside the gene matches: 15. The CDR3 is 18 residues long. As DNA, the CDR3 is TGCGCCAGCAGCCTACTTCACCTTACTAGCGGGAGAACTAATGAGCAGTTCTTC. It translates to CASSLLHLTSGRTNEQFF.

The chain recombines TRBV27 with TRBJ2-7; D perhaps matches TRBD1 (6 bases). With 6 bases removed from V and 2 bases from J, the gap between germline ends came to 11 bases. CDR1 is MNHEY and CDR2 is SMNVEV in the germline V gene (reference sequence). There are 13 residues in the CDR3. CDR3 sequence: CASRETGTYEQYF. The CDR3, as DNA: TGTGCCAGCAGGGAAACAGGGACCTACGAGCAGTACTTC.

The J gene is TRBJ2-2, the V gene TRBV11-2; D is undetermined. The V gene lost 5 bases and the J gene lost 6 bases, with 10 bases spanning the gap. Germline V gene data show CDR1 as SGHAT and CDR2 as FQNNGV. The CDR3 totals 13 residues. The CDR3 nucleotides read TGTGCCAGCAGCAGGCAGTTGGCCGGGGAGCTGTTTTTT. This gives the protein CASSRQLAGELFF.

This chain connects TRBV20-1 to TRBJ2-3, with D unresolved. Germline V gene sequence: CDR1 DFQATT, CDR2 SNEGSKA (reference sequence). There are 11 residues in the CDR3. V was cut by 2 bases and J by 6 bases, with 6 bases left in between. CDR3 protein: CSARQDDTQYF. The DNA for the CDR3 is TGCAGTGCTAGACAAGATGATACGCAGTATTTT.

Details on this clone: Other nucleotide sequences in the sample specify the same CDR3. The rearrangement links TRBV13 to TRBJ2-7; D not certain. V lost 2 bases, J lost 1 base, and 3 bases lay in between. The CDR3 has 12 residues. CDR1 and CDR2 from the germline V gene are PRHDT and FYEKMQ (reference sequence). In nucleotides, the CDR3 is TGTGCCAGCAGCTTAAGTTCCTACGAGCAGTACTTC. Translating gives CASSLSSYEQYF.

The genes are TRBV5-8 and TRBJ1-3; D unclear. Trimming shortened V by 4 bases and J by 4 bases, and 9 bases separated the two germline ends. CDR3 size: 13 residues. From germline, CDR1 is SGHTS and CDR2 YDEGEE. CDR3 residues: CASSRDKGNTIYF. Here the CDR3 DNA reads TGTGCCAGCAGCCGAGACAAAGGAAACACCATATATTTT. The complete variable domain, with remaining parts taken from reference TRBV5-8 and TRBJ1-3, reads EAGVTQSPTHLIKTRGQQATLRCSPISGHTSVYWYQQALGLGLQFLLWYDEGEERNRGNFPPRFSGRQFPNYSSELNVNALELEDSALYLCASSRDKGNTIYFGEGSWLTVV.

The chain carries TRBV27 and TRBJ1-2; unclear D gene. CDR3 length: 14 amino acids. Germline CDR1 is MNHEY and CDR2 is SMNVEV (reference sequence). V lost 2 bases to trimming and J lost 8 bases, with 15 bases between them. The CDR3 DNA follows: TGTGCCAGCAGTTTAAGCGTCGGCCGGTACGGCTACACCTTC. It specifies CASSLSVGRYGYTF.

This clone was seen a few times. V and J are TRBV10-2 and TRBJ1-1; 8 bases match TRBD1. Germline lookup yields CDR1 WSHSY and CDR2 SAAADI. V was clipped by 6 bases and J by 4 bases; unmatched bases: 4. CDR3 size: 13 residues. This CDR3 reads CASSRGQVTEAFF. As DNA, the CDR3 is TGCGCCAGCAGCCGGGGACAGGTCACTGAAGCTTTCTTT.

This chain links TRBV28 with TRBJ1-5; no firm D call. Germline CDR1 reads MDHEN; CDR2 reads SYDVKM. The germline V and J ends were trimmed by 4 bases and 1 base, with 8 bases remaining between them. The CDR3 spans 14 residues. The CDR3 DNA reads as TGTGCCAGCAGTTCTCCCTGGAGCAATCAGCCCCAGCATTTT. Translated, it gives CASSSPWSNQPQHF.

The rearrangement joins TRBV6-5 to TRBJ2-7; a weak D match, TRBD2 (5 bases). This CDR3 spans 12 amino acids. Germline CDR1 reads MNHEY; CDR2 reads SVGAGI. V lost 2 bases and J lost 6, with 8 bases in between. For the CDR3, the DNA is TGTGCCAGCAGTTACACCGCGGGCGAGCAGTACTTC. Its protein product is CASSYTAGEQYF.